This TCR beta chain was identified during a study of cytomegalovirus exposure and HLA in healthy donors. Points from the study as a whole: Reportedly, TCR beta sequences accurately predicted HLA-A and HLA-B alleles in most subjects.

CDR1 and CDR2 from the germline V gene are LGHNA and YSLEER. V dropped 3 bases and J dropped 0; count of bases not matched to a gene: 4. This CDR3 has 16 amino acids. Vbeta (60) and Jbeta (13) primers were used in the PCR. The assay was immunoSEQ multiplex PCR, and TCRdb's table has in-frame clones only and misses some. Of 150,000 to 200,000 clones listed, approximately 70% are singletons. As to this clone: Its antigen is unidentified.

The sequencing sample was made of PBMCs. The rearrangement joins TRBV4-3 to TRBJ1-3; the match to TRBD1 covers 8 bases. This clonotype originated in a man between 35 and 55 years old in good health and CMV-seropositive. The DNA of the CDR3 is TGCGCCAGCAGCCAGGGGACAGGCAGCTCTGGAAACACCATATATTTT. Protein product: CASSQGTGSSGNTIYF.